This T cell receptor (beta chain) was sequenced during a study of blood T cell repertoires in COVID-19. About the study: Collection of acute and convalescent COVID-19 samples took place in the United States, Italy and Spain. Sample material is recorded as cDNA or gDNA derived from T cells, B-cell-depleted T cells, or PBMCs.

In the study's own analysis: Reference gene primer amplification gave nucleated cell count estimates. Assay used: immunoSEQ multiplex PCR; TCRdb lists only in-frame clones, some missing. From that table come the V and J calls and clone size; the DNA was used to work out D and trimming. Here the sample spans more than 60,000 clones, 65% to 85% being singletons. The V and J ends lost 3 bases and 4 bases respectively, with 15 bases between them. The CDR3 is 16 residues long. Germline CDR1 SGHTA, CDR2 FQGNSA. This sequence originates from a human donor in a cohort sampled during active COVID-19. The sequencing sample was made of peripheral blood. The chain carries TRBV7-2 and TRBJ2-2; no clear D gene. The CDR3 reads CASSFLASSGTGELFF. CDR3 sequence (DNA): TGTGCCAGCAGCTTTTTGGCGTCTTCGGGCACCGGGGAGCTGTTTTTT.